This T cell receptor beta chain is from a study of CD8+ T cells in alopecia areata (dated by TCRdb to 2017 to 2018). For the study in its entirety: Treated patients were enrolled in an open-label pilot trial of oral tofacitinib at 5 to 10 mg twice daily for moderate-to-severe alopecia areata. Patients received tofacitinib for 6 to 18 months and were then followed off drug for 6 months to check for delayed response and recurrence. Disease severity in treated patients was measured with the SALT score, which quantifies the percentage of affected scalp surface area. In both human patients and the C3H/HeJ mouse model, the study applied high-throughput TCRbeta sequencing to look at T cell clonal expansion in alopecia areata. In humans, TCRbeta sequencing was performed on scalp tissue and on sorted CD4+ and CD8+ peripheral blood T cells from healthy controls and from patients with patchy or totalis/universalis alopecia areata. Patients on tofacitinib were biopsied at baseline and after 4 and 24 weeks of treatment, and several of the patients also had a later scalp biopsy. Scalp clonality was compared among normal scalp (n=4), patchy alopecia areata scalp (n=8), and alopecia totalis/universalis scalp (n=8). RNA was obtained with the PAXgene miRNA kit for fixed scalp, the miRNeasy kit for PBMCs, and the RNeasy kit for mouse skin. TCRbeta CDR3 regions were amplified by immunoSEQ multiplex PCR with 35 Vbeta forward and 13 Jbeta reverse primers. Paper-wide results and their limitations: Lesional scalp, especially in alopecia totalis/universalis, showed higher clonality and more expanded CD8+ clones than normal scalp, suggesting antigenic drive. TCR sequences shared between patients were less clear than in mice, possibly partly because of HLA diversity in the patient population. With tofacitinib, both scalp clonality and the number of expanded CD8+ clones among the top 100 scalp clones went down significantly. Many expanded lesional clones were found to persist in scalp and blood during tofacitinib treatment, and relapse after treatment cessation may be partly explained by this persistence. Resident alphabeta T cells in normal human skin are also sequenced, complicating scalp TCR repertoire analysis, unlike mouse skin dominated by gammadelta T cells. Because the treated cohort was small and had just a single nonresponder, larger studies are needed to establish links between baseline CD8+ expansion and response.

This specimen's time point label, interpreted: roughly 27 days on oral tofacitinib. The meaning of the sample's treatment or condition label: oral pan-JAK inhibitor, 5-10 mg twice daily. Lesional scalp punch biopsies and peripheral blood were obtained from alopecia areata patients. PBMCs were isolated by density centrifugation and stained for CD3, CD4 and CD8, and CD4+ and CD8+ T cells were sorted on a FACSAria. Trimming takes 8 bases off V and 1 base off J; junction bases not matched to a gene: 5. The germline V gene (reference sequence) specifies MNHNY as CDR1 and SVGAGI as CDR2. From cysteine to phenylalanine, the CDR3 is 15 amino acids long. Only the CDR3 part of the read is kept: 45 bases, read in frame from the first base. Concerning this clone itself: It has no known antigen specificity. No base quality information exists; no much larger clone differs at one position.

The library was obtained by the immunoSEQ multiplex PCR assay. For TCR sequencing, RNA was extracted from every sample and reverse transcribed into cDNA to serve as template. First-strand cDNA was synthesized using SuperScript III with a 2:1 mix of oligo-dT and random hexamers. Amplification bias was assessed with a synthetic immune receptor repertoire, and residual bias was removed computationally. Processing in the source paper ran as follows. Raw reads were preprocessed to remove errors, and CDR3 was defined by IMGT conventions from the conserved cysteine to phenylalanine. To get clonality, Shannon entropy was normalized by log2 of the number of productive unique TCRs and the result was subtracted from 1. Scalp TCRbeta sequences were cross-referenced with sorted blood CD4 and CD8 repertoires so that the CD4 or CD8 identity of scalp clones could be inferred. Drawn from immuneACCESS, this table holds only the in-frame rearrangements with V and J called that TCRdb kept. Clones are partly lost; checked studies trace under half to an unresolved V gene and leave the rest unexplained. That table supplies the V and J calls and clone size; D and trimming were determined from the DNA. A total of about 160,000 clones appear in this sample, around three fifths of them only once. Around 0.91% of the sample is taken by the ten largest.

The clonotype comes from a human donor with alopecia areata. The rearranged segments are TRBV6-6 and TRBJ2-1; 10 middle bases align to TRBD2. This specimen was CD4+ T cells sorted from blood, taken at week 4, from a patient treated with tofacitinib. The nucleotides read TGTGCCAGCGGGGCTAGCGGGGGATCCTACAATGAGCAGTTCTTC. This encodes CASGASGGSYNEQFF.